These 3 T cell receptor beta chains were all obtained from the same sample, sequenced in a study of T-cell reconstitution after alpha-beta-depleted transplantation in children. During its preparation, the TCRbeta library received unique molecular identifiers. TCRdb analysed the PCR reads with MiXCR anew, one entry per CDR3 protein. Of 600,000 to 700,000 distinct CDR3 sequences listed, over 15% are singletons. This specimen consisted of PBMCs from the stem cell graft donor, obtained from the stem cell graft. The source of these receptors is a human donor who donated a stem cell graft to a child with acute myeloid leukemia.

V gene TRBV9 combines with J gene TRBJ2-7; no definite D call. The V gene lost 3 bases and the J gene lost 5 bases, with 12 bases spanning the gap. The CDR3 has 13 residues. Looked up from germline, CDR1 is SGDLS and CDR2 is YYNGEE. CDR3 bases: TGTGCCAGCAGCGGTAAAGGGTCGGACGAGCAGTACTTC. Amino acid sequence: CASSGKGSDEQYF.

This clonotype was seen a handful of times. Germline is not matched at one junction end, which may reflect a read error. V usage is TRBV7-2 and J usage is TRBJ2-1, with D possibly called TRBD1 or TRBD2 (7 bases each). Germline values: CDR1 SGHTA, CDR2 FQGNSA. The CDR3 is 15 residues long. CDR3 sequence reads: CASSLADRSYNEQFF. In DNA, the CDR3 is TGTGCCAGCAGCCTAGCGGACAGGAGTTACAATGAGCAGTTCTTC.

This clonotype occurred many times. For the CDR3, the DNA is TGCAGTGCTAACCCCCCAGGACAGGGGACAACTAATGAAAAACTGTTTTTT. As protein: CSANPPGQGTTNEKLFF. The chain couples TRBV20-1 to TRBJ1-4; 9 bases map to TRBD1. After removal of 4 bases from V and 0 bases from J, the junction contained 9 bases not matched to a gene. The CDR3 has 17 amino acids. Germline CDR1 reads DFQATT; CDR2 reads SNEGSKA (reference sequence).